Presented here are 13 T cell receptor beta chains from one specimen sequenced in a study of regulatory T cells in long-lasting Graves disease. To make TCR beta libraries, researchers used iRepertoire HTBI primers and Arm-PCR of CDR3 regions. Via MiXCR, TCRdb re-called the multiplex PCR reads, giving one row per CDR3 protein. The table lists over 500,000 distinct CDR3 sequences, about 16% of them singletons. Specified time point: newly diagnosed GD, antithyroid drugs for less than 3 months. Construction of the TCR library relied on RNA isolated from PBMCs. These data were also filed under a second study, of T cells in Graves' hyperthyroidism and ophthalmopathy.

The material sequenced was peripheral blood mononuclear cells (PBMCs), taken at new diagnosis, from a patient treated with antithyroid drugs. Receptor source: a man between 18 and 29 years old with Graves disease.

The J gene is TRBJ2-3, the V gene TRBV7-2, with no clear D. CDR1 and CDR2 (germline): SGHTA, FQGNSA. The CDR3 runs 13 residues. V dropped 1 base and J dropped 5 bases, with 7 bases sitting between them. CDR3 in DNA: TGTGCCAGCAGCTTAGACTGGCAAGATACGCAGTATTTT. It encodes CASSLDWQDTQYF.

This clonotype was picked up many times. This chain joins TRBV7-9 and TRBJ2-7, with 11 bases fitting TRBD2. Looked up from germline, CDR1 is SEHNR and CDR2 is FQNEAQ (reference sequence). This CDR3 spans 15 amino acids. Trimming cost V 5 bases and J 1 base; bases outside gene matches: 4. The CDR3 bases are TGTGCCAGCAGCACTAGCGGGAGTAGGTCCTACGAGCAGTACTTC. Its translation is CASSTSGSRSYEQYF.

This clonotype was picked up a small number of times. The rearrangement uses TRBV3-1 and TRBJ1-1, with D possibly TRBD1 on 5 matching bases. V lost 2 bases and J lost 3, with 16 bases in between. The CDR3 extends over 16 amino acids. Germline-derived CDR1 and CDR2 are LGHDT and YNNKEL (reference sequence). The CDR3, as DNA: TGTGCCAGCAGCCAATCTACGGGAGCGGGGGACACTGAAGCTTTCTTT. Translated: CASSQSTGAGDTEAFF.

This chain connects TRBV2 to TRBJ2-1; 9 bases line up with TRBD2. Germline V gene sequence: CDR1 SNHLY, CDR2 FYNNEI. The junction had 6 bases not matched to a gene; V was cut back by 4 bases and J by 2 bases. The CDR3 covers 16 residues. CDR3 DNA: TGTGCCAGCAGTGCCGCGGGAGGGCTTCCCTACAATGAGCAGTTCTTC. It translates to CASSAAGGLPYNEQFF.

This rearrangement joins TRBV6-2 or TRBV6-3 to TRBJ1-5; unclear D gene. V lost 0 bases to trimming and J lost 0 bases, with 6 bases between them. Germline lookup yields CDR1 MNHEY and CDR2 SVGEGT. The length of the CDR3 is 15 residues. Written as DNA, the CDR3 is TGTGCCAGCAGTTACTCCGGGATTAGCAATCAGCCCCAGCATTTT. This codes for CASSYSGISNQPQHF.

The CDR3 DNA is TGCAGCGTGCGGCCCAAGACTAGCAGTCCCAGTGAGCAGTTCTTC. Its translation: CSVRPKTSSPSEQFF. The V and J genes are TRBV29-1 and TRBJ2-1, with TRBD2 matching 7 bases. The germline V gene has CDR1 SQVTM and CDR2 ANQGSEA. This CDR3 contains 15 residues. V was pared by 6 bases and J by 9 bases, with 17 bases of the junction left unmatched.

The genes are TRBV20-1 and TRBJ2-3; D remains ambiguous. Deletions cut 3 bases from V and 6 bases from J, with 13 bases between. The germline V gene has CDR1 DFQATT and CDR2 SNEGSKA (reference sequence). The CDR3 has 13 amino acids. CDR3 sequence: CSASDRPPDTQYF. The CDR3, as DNA: TGCAGTGCTAGTGATAGACCCCCGGATACGCAGTATTTT.

This clonotype was detected only a few times. The chain has TRBV18 and TRBJ2-3; D not certain. Germline V gene sequence: CDR1 KGHSH, CDR2 LQKENI. The CDR3 runs to 13 residues. V lost 3 bases, J lost 6 bases, and 10 bases lay in between. The CDR3 region has the DNA TGTGCCAGCTCACCCCGGCAAGCGGATACGCAGTATTTT. Its protein is CASSPRQADTQYF.

This clonotype was seen ten or more times. The V and J genes are TRBV6-6 and TRBJ2-3, with D perhaps matching TRBD2 (6 bases). Trimming shortened V by 0 bases and J by 2 bases, and 9 bases separated the two germline ends. Germline lookup yields CDR1 MNHNY and CDR2 SVGAGI (reference sequence). The CDR3 is 15 residues long. The chain's CDR3 is CASSYSGGNTDTQYF. The CDR3 DNA reads TGTGCCAGCAGTTACTCGGGCGGGAACACAGATACGCAGTATTTT.

This clonotype was seen a few times. The CDR3 DNA reads as TGTGCCATCAGTGAAGTCATAGAGACCCAGTACTTC. Protein product: CAISEVIETQYF. The chain links TRBV10-3 to TRBJ2-1; D is uncertain. The DNA end lines up better with TRBJ2-5; the J call may be wrong. This CDR3 region has 12 residues. Germline CDR1 is ENHRY and CDR2 is SYGVKD.

This sequence joins TRBV7-9 and TRBJ1-6; TRBD1 is a possible D gene (5 bases). The CDR3 runs 15 residues. V shed 1 base and J shed 9 bases, with 13 bases lying between them. Germline V gives CDR1 SEHNR, CDR2 FQNEAQ (reference sequence). The CDR3 loop is CASSLEAGRPSPLHF. CDR3 nucleotide sequence: TGTGCCAGCAGCTTAGAGGCAGGGCGCCCTTCACCCCTCCACTTT.

This chain links TRBV19 with TRBJ1-1; the D is unclear. This CDR3 has 13 amino acids. Trimming cost V 2 bases and J 4 bases, with 8 bases left between them. Germline V CDR1 and CDR2: LNHDA, SQIVND (reference sequence). The CDR3 sequence: CASSILGGTEAFF. The CDR3 nucleotides read TGTGCCAGTAGTATATTGGGTGGCACTGAAGCTTTCTTT.

This clonotype showed up just a few times. The V call is TRBV5-5, the J call TRBJ1-5, with D tentatively TRBD1 (5 bases). Trimming took off 0 bases at V and 5 bases at J, with 9 bases between the two ends. This CDR3 is 14 amino acids long. Germline V CDR1 and CDR2: SGHKS, YYEKEE (reference sequence). CDR3 sequence reads: CASSLGDRDQPQHF. The CDR3 nucleotides read TGTGCCAGCAGCTTGGGGGACCGGGATCAGCCCCAGCATTTT.